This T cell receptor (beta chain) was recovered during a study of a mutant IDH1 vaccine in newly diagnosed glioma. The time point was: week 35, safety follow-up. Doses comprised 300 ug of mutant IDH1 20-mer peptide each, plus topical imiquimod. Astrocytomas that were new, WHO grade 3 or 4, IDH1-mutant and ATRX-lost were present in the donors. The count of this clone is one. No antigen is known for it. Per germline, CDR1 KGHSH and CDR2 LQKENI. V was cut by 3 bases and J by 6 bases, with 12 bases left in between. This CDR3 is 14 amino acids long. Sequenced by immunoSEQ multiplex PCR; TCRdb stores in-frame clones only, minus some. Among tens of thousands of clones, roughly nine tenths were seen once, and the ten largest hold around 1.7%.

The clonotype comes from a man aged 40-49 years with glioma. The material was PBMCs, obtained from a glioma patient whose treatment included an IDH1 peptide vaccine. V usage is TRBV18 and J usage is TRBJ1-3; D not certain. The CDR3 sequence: CASSPNLSENTIYF. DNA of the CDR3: TGTGCCAGCTCACCCAACCTTAGTGAAAACACCATATATTTT.